Below, 6 T cell receptor beta chains from the same sample are listed, as sequenced in a study of Tregs in tolerant kidney transplant recipients. These receptors have no identified antigens. Produced via immunoSEQ multiplex PCR; TCRdb's table is partial and in-frame only. The sample yields 25,000 to 35,000 clones, approximately 83% seen once. The specimen sequenced was Tregs from blood cultured with allogeneic cells. These TCRs come from a human donor in good health.

This chain links TRBV10-3 with TRBJ1-3; maybe TRBD1 (5 bases). V dropped 7 bases and J dropped 0 bases, with 13 bases sitting between them. Germline assignment: CDR1 ENHRY and CDR2 SYGVKD. The CDR3 runs 15 residues. CDR3 protein: CAITSGTVSGNTIYF. CDR3 in DNA: TGTGCCATCACCTCCGGGACGGTCTCTGGAAACACCATATATTTT.

This clone was recorded a few times. The V call is TRBV7-9, the J call TRBJ1-4; D is undetermined. Germline V lookup: CDR1 SEHNR, CDR2 FQNEAQ (reference sequence). The CDR3 runs 13 residues. Trimming stripped 2 bases from V and 7 bases from J, with 8 bases between. Here the CDR3 DNA reads TGTGCCAGCAGCTTATATGCTGGTGAAAAACTGTTTTTT. The encoded protein is CASSLYAGEKLFF. Combining the CDR3 with reference TRBV7-9 and TRBJ1-4 gives the whole variable domain DTGVSQNPRHKITKRGQNVTFRCDPISEHNRLYWYRQTLGQGPEFLTYFQNEAQLEKSRLLSDRFSAERPKGSFSTLEIQRTEQGDSAMYLCASSLYAGEKLFFGSGTQLSVL.

This chain uses TRBV6-1 with TRBJ2-5; D perhaps matches TRBD2 (6 bases). The germline CDR1 and CDR2 sequences are MNHNS and SASEGT. V was clipped by 6 bases and J by 6 bases, with 14 bases between them. This CDR3 is 13 amino acids long. The CDR3 reads CASRVTSFKTQYF. The CDR3 DNA is TGTGCCAGCAGAGTCACTAGCTTTAAGACCCAGTACTTC.

The gene calls are TRBV7-2 and TRBJ1-5, with D unclear. The V gene lost 3 bases and the J gene lost 4 bases, with 4 bases spanning the gap. The germline V gene encodes CDR1 SGHTA and CDR2 FQGNSA. This CDR3 spans 12 amino acids. In DNA, the CDR3 is TGTGCCAGCAGCTTCACTAATCAGCCCCAGCATTTT. Amino acids: CASSFTNQPQHF. Variable domain in full (rest from reference TRBV7-2 and TRBJ1-5): GAGVSQSPSNKVTEKGKDVELRCDPISGHTALYWYRQSLGQGLEFLIYFQGNSAPDKSGLPSDRFSAERTGGSVSTLTIQRTQQEDSAVYLCASSFTNQPQHFGDGTRLSIL.

The rearrangement links TRBV4-1 to TRBJ2-7, with D perhaps TRBD2 (5 bases). This CDR3 has 14 residues. Per the germline V gene, CDR1 is MGHRA and CDR2 is YSYEKL. V lost 5 bases and J lost 5, with 16 bases in between. CDR3 in amino acids: CASSEGPAGDEQYF. The DNA of the CDR3 is TGCGCCAGCAGCGAGGGCCCAGCTGGGGACGAGCAGTACTTC.

The chain uses TRBV9 and TRBJ1-4, with D possibly being TRBD1 (6 bases). CDR1 is SGDLS, CDR2 YYNGEE, per germline. This CDR3 spans 16 amino acids. Trimming left V 4 bases short and J 8 bases short, with 21 bases between. The CDR3 coding sequence is TGTGCCAGCAGCCCCCAAGTTGGGGGCGCTGGAGAAAAACTGTTTTTT. Amino acids: CASSPQVGGAGEKLFF.